This TCR beta chain was captured in a study of T cell responses to AZD1222 COVID-19 vaccine. As for this clone: No antigen is known for it.

CDR3 length: 15 residues. CDR1 and CDR2 (germline): SQVTM, ANQGSEA. The V gene lost 5 bases and the J gene lost 3 bases, with 19 bases spanning the gap. Data came from immunoSEQ multiplex PCR; TCRdb stores just in-frame clones and leaves some out. The sample gives 150,000 or so clones, roughly 90% of which show up once; around 18% is in the top ten. Study outcomes and limitations: Seropositive AZD1222 recipients at baseline numbered only five or six. Nearly half of spike-specific TCRs reportedly target unmutated variant regions. The sample set comprised mostly white British donors with more females, and clonal diversity was possibly underestimated.

This chain uses TRBV29-1 with TRBJ1-2; possible D gene TRBD1, 5 bases. Material: peripheral blood, obtained on day 0 of AZD1222 vaccination. This TCR derives from an adult in good health. The CDR3 spells CSVRMNGRADYGYTF. As DNA, the CDR3 is TGCAGCGTTCGGATGAATGGCAGGGCCGACTATGGCTACACCTTC. The full variable domain, with the rest looked up from reference TRBV29-1 and TRBJ1-2, is SAVISQKPSRDICQRGTSLTIQCQVDSQVTMMFWYRQQPGQSLTLIATANQGSEATYESGFVIDKFPISRPNLTFSTLTVSNMSPEDSSIYLCSVRMNGRADYGYTFGSGTRLTVV.